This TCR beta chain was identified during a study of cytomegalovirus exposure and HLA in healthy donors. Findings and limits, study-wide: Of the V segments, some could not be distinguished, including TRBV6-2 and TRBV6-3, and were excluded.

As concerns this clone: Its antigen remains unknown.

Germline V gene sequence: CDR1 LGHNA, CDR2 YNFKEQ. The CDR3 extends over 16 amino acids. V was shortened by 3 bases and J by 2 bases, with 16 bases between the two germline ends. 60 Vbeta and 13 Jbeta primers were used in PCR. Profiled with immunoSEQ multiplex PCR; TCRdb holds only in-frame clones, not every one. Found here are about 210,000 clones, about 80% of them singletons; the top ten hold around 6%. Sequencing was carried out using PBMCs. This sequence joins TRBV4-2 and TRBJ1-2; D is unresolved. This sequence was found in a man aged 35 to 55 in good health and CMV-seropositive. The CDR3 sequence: CASSQRIANGNYGYTF. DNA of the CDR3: TGTGCCAGCAGCCAGAGGATAGCTAACGGAAACTATGGCTACACCTTC.